This TCR beta chain emerged from a study of shared clonotypes between healthy human individuals. Study observations and caveats: It was the non-shared clonotypes that had lower generation probabilities than clonotypes shared by all four donors. A few donors held roughly 5% of naive CD4 clonotypes in common.

CDR3 length: 12 residues. CDR1 ENHRY and CDR2 SYGVKD come from the germline V gene. The ends were cut back, 7 bases at V and 4 bases at J, with 10 bases in the middle. Each CD8 memory set brought CD45RO+ cells together with CCR7-negative CD45RA+ TemRA cells. This clone has just a few counts. What it recognizes is unknown. Replicate PCRs run on sorted subsets employed roughly 180 ng DNA, about 27,000 T cell genomes. Data came from immunoSEQ multiplex PCR; TCRdb stores just in-frame clones and leaves some out. Here the sample spans more than 550,000 clones, about 90% being singletons. The sequence was obtained from a man between 18 and 35 years old in good health. Some clones in this sample may be carry-over from other donors' samples. V is TRBV10-3 and J is TRBJ1-2; D not certain. The specimen was memory CD8+ T cells from PBMCs. Subset described: CD45RO+ cells pooled with CCR7-negative TemRA cells. The CDR3 nucleotides read TGTGCCATCATCGGGAGCGGCTATGGCTACACCTTC. Its protein product is CAIIGSGYGYTF.